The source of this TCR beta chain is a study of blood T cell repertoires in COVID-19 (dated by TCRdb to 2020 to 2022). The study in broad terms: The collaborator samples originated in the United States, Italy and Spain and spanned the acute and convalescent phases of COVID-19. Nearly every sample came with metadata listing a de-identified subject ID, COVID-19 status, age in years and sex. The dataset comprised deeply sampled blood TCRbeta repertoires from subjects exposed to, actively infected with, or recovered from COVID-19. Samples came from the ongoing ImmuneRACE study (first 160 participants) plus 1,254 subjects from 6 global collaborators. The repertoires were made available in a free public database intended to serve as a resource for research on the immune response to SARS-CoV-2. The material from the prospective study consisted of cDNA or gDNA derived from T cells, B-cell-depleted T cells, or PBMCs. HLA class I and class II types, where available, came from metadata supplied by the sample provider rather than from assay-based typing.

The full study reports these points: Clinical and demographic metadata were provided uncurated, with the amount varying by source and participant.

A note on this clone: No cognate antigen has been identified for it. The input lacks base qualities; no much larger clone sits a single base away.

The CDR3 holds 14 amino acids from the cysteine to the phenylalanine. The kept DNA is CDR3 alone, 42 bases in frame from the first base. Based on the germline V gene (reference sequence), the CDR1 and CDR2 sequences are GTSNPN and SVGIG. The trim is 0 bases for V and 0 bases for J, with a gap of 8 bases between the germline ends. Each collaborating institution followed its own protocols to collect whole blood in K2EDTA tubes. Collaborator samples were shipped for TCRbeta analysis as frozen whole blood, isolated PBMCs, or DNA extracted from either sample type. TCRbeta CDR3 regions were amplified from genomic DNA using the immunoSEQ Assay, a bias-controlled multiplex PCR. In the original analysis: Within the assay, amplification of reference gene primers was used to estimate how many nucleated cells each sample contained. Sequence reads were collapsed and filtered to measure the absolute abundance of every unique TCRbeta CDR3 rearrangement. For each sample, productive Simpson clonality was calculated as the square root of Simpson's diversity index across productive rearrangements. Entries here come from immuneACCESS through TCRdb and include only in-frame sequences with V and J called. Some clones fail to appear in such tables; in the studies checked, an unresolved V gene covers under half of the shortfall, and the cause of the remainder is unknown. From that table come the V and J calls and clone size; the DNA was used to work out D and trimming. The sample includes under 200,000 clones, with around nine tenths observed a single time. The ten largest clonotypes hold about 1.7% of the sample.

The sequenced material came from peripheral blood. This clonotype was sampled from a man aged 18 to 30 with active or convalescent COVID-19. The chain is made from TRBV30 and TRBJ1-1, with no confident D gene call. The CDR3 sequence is CAWSVSRVNTEAFF. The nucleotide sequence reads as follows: TGTGCCTGGAGTGTATCCCGGGTGAACACTGAAGCTTTCTTT.